This T cell receptor (beta chain) was retrieved from a study of patients and donors after allogeneic stem cell transplantation. V lost 4 bases and J lost 8, with 17 bases in between. The CDR3 spans 14 residues. Each CDR3 protein gets one entry after TCRdb re-called the RT-PCR reads with MiXCR. The sample has fewer than 15,000 distinct CDR3 sequences; approximately 25% are singletons. This sequence originates from a human donor who was either an allogeneic HSCT recipient or a stem cell or donor lymphocyte infusion donor (not recorded which). It is not recorded whose cells these are; they may come from a transplant donor. The genes are TRBV12-3 or TRBV12-4 and TRBJ1-1; D possibly corresponds to TRBD1 (5 bases). The sequencing sample was made of blood, either unsorted or a sorted T cell fraction (not recorded which). CDR3 bases: TGTGCCAGCAGTTCCGACAGTCGCCCGACGGAAGCTTTCTTT. Amino acid sequence: CASSSDSRPTEAFF.